A selection of T cell receptor beta chains follows, all from one sample in a study of blood T cell repertoires in COVID-19. Only in-frame clones appear in the TCRdb table, and some are missing; sequencing was by immunoSEQ multiplex PCR. Of about 110,000 clones in the sample, 60% to 85% were seen once. The material sequenced was peripheral blood. These receptors came from a man in his 70s with acute or convalescent COVID-19. Both conserved end residues are part of each CDR3. Fields, in order: CDR3 protein, CDR3 DNA, D gene, J gene, V gene, clone size. The D gene is left open where the match is weak. Clone size, where shown, is once, few, many, or a class for clones that have expanded.

CDR3 protein: CASSQFSGYNEQFF; CDR3 DNA: TGCGCCAGCAGCCAATTTAGCGGTTACAATGAGCAGTTCTTC; D gene: .; J gene: TRBJ2-1; V gene: TRBV4-3; clone size: .
CDR3 protein: CASSIFGGGSGNTIYF; CDR3 DNA: TGTGCCAGTAGTATTTTCGGGGGAGGCTCTGGAAACACCATATATTTT; D gene: .; J gene: TRBJ1-3; V gene: TRBV19; clone size: .
CDR3 protein: CASSIRQGKTEAFF; CDR3 DNA: TGTGCCAGTAGTATAAGGCAGGGGAAGACTGAAGCTTTCTTT; D gene: .; J gene: TRBJ1-1; V gene: TRBV19; clone size: once
CDR3 protein: CASSESLLIDTQYF; CDR3 DNA: TGTGCCAGCAGTGAATCACTGCTGATAGATACGCAGTATTTT; D gene: .; J gene: TRBJ2-3; V gene: TRBV25-1; clone size: .
CDR3 protein: CASRLTGTVTYEQYF; CDR3 DNA: TGCGCCAGCAGGCTGACCGGGACTGTAACCTACGAGCAGTACTTC; D gene: .; J gene: TRBJ2-7; V gene: TRBV5-1; clone size: .
CDR3 protein: CASSTRTSGEQFF; CDR3 DNA: TGTGCCAGCAGCACCCGAACCTCCGGTGAGCAGTTCTTC; D gene: .; J gene: TRBJ2-1; V gene: TRBV14; clone size: few
CDR3 protein: CASSNRDRGWSTEAFF; CDR3 DNA: TGTGCCAGTAGTAACCGGGACAGGGGATGGAGTACTGAAGCTTTCTTT; D gene: TRBD1; J gene: TRBJ1-1; V gene: TRBV19; clone size: .
CDR3 protein: CASSTGQGADQPQHF; CDR3 DNA: TGTGCCAGCAGCACCGGACAGGGGGCGGATCAGCCCCAGCATTTT; D gene: TRBD1; J gene: TRBJ1-5; V gene: TRBV5-8; clone size: few
CDR3 protein: CASSVVSGANTGELFF; CDR3 DNA: TGTGCCAGCAGCGTAGTTAGCGGGGCGAACACCGGGGAGCTGTTTTTT; D gene: TRBD2; J gene: TRBJ2-2; V gene: TRBV9; clone size: .
CDR3 protein: CASRVTSAGELFF; CDR3 DNA: TGTGCCAGCAGGGTCACTAGTGCCGGGGAGCTGTTTTTT; D gene: .; J gene: TRBJ2-2; V gene: TRBV2; clone size: .
CDR3 protein: CASLRGWSSATNEKLFF; CDR3 DNA: TGTGCTAGTCTGCGAGGGTGGAGTTCAGCAACTAATGAAAAACTGTTTTTT; D gene: .; J gene: TRBJ1-4; V gene: TRBV12-5; clone size: .
CDR3 protein: CAISGTGALNGNIQYF; CDR3 DNA: TGTGCCATCAGTGGGACAGGGGCCCTTAACGGAAACATTCAGTACTTC; D gene: TRBD1; J gene: TRBJ2-4; V gene: TRBV10-3; clone size: once
CDR3 protein: CSASILDGDTQYF; CDR3 DNA: TGCAGTGCTAGTATTCTAGATGGAGATACGCAGTATTTT; D gene: .; J gene: TRBJ2-3; V gene: TRBV20-1; clone size: .
CDR3 protein: CASSRGGATGELFF; CDR3 DNA: TGTGCCAGCTCCCGCGGGGGGGCAACCGGGGAGCTGTTTTTT; D gene: TRBD2; J gene: TRBJ2-2; V gene: TRBV11-3; clone size: .
CDR3 protein: CASSVNGEPNTGELFF; CDR3 DNA: TGCGCCAGCAGCGTCAACGGGGAACCGAACACCGGGGAGCTGTTTTTT; D gene: .; J gene: TRBJ2-2; V gene: TRBV5-1; clone size: .
CDR3 protein: CSASLDSRNTGELFF; CDR3 DNA: TGCAGTGCTAGTTTGGACAGCCGGAACACCGGGGAGCTGTTTTTT; D gene: .; J gene: TRBJ2-2; V gene: TRBV20-1; clone size: .
CDR3 protein: CASIRGQGTEAFF; CDR3 DNA: TGTGCCAGCATCAGGGGGCAGGGCACTGAAGCTTTCTTT; D gene: TRBD1; J gene: TRBJ1-1; V gene: TRBV2; clone size: few
CDR3 protein: CASSQKMTYQETQYF; CDR3 DNA: TGTGCCAGCAGCCAAAAGATGACTTACCAAGAGACCCAGTACTTC; D gene: .; J gene: TRBJ2-5; V gene: TRBV14; clone size: .
CDR3 protein: CASSPIPLLAGENTQYF; CDR3 DNA: TGCGCCAGCAGCCCCATTCCTTTACTAGCGGGGGAAAATACGCAGTATTTT; D gene: TRBD2; J gene: TRBJ2-3; V gene: TRBV4-1; clone size: .
CDR3 protein: CASSIDHPGTDQPQHF; CDR3 DNA: TGTGCCAGTAGTATAGATCACCCCGGGACAGATCAGCCCCAGCATTTT; D gene: TRBD1; J gene: TRBJ1-5; V gene: TRBV19; clone size: .
CDR3 protein: CASSQEGRTAYGYTF; CDR3 DNA: TGTGCCAGTAGCCAGGAAGGGAGGACGGCATATGGCTACACCTTC; D gene: .; J gene: TRBJ1-2; V gene: TRBV19; clone size: .
CDR3 protein: CASSVEGGNSYEQYF; CDR3 DNA: TGTGCCAGCAGCGTAGAAGGAGGGAACTCCTACGAGCAGTACTTC; D gene: .; J gene: TRBJ2-7; V gene: TRBV9; clone size: .
CDR3 protein: CASTLKLAGRTGELFF; CDR3 DNA: TGTGCCAGCACCTTAAAGCTAGCGGGGCGGACCGGGGAGCTGTTTTTT; D gene: TRBD2; J gene: TRBJ2-2; V gene: TRBV27; clone size: .
CDR3 protein: CASSPKARLGPQHF; CDR3 DNA: TGTGCCAGCTCACCAAAGGCCAGACTGGGGCCCCAGCATTTT; D gene: .; J gene: TRBJ1-5; V gene: TRBV18; clone size: .
CDR3 protein: CASSLDAGLGGYTF; CDR3 DNA: TGTGCCAGCAGCTTGGATGCGGGGCTGGGAGGCTACACCTTC; D gene: .; J gene: TRBJ1-2; V gene: TRBV7-8; clone size: .
CDR3 protein: CASSSGAGNTIYF; CDR3 DNA: TGTGCCAGCAGTTCCGGGGCTGGAAACACCATATATTTT; D gene: .; J gene: TRBJ1-3; V gene: TRBV27; clone size: .
CDR3 protein: CASSHRNTEAFF; CDR3 DNA: TGTGCCAGTAGTCACAGGAACACTGAAGCTTTCTTT; D gene: .; J gene: TRBJ1-1; V gene: TRBV19; clone size: .
CDR3 protein: CASSFGGAYYGYTF; CDR3 DNA: TGTGCCAGCAGTTTCGGGGGGGCTTACTATGGCTACACCTTC; D gene: .; J gene: TRBJ1-2; V gene: TRBV27; clone size: few
CDR3 protein: CASSPRERGLAEQFF; CDR3 DNA: TGTGCCAGCAGCCCAAGGGAGCGGGGACTAGCTGAGCAGTTCTTC; D gene: TRBD2; J gene: TRBJ2-1; V gene: TRBV7-3; clone size: .
CDR3 protein: CASSSLTGTYEQYF; CDR3 DNA: TGTGCCAGCAGTTCCCTGACAGGTACCTACGAGCAGTACTTC; D gene: .; J gene: TRBJ2-7; V gene: TRBV6-5; clone size: .
CDR3 protein: CSASTASGQETQYF; CDR3 DNA: TGCAGTGCTAGTACGGCTAGCGGCCAAGAGACCCAGTACTTC; D gene: TRBD2; J gene: TRBJ2-5; V gene: TRBV20-1; clone size: .
CDR3 protein: CASSLYLLSYNEQFF; CDR3 DNA: TGTGCCAGCAGTTTGTACTTATTGTCCTACAATGAGCAGTTCTTC; D gene: .; J gene: TRBJ2-1; V gene: TRBV28; clone size: .
CDR3 protein: CASDSRALTGGGADTEAFF; CDR3 DNA: TGTGCCAGCGACTCACGAGCCCTTACAGGGGGCGGTGCGGACACTGAAGCTTTCTTT; D gene: TRBD1; J gene: TRBJ1-1; V gene: TRBV19; clone size: .
CDR3 protein: CASRQGQGDVGGYTF; CDR3 DNA: TGTGCCAGCAGACAAGGACAGGGGGATGTTGGTGGCTACACCTTC; D gene: TRBD1; J gene: TRBJ1-2; V gene: TRBV14; clone size: .
CDR3 protein: CASRYRQGLVTEAFF; CDR3 DNA: TGTGCCAGCAGGTACCGACAGGGTTTGGTCACTGAAGCTTTCTTT; D gene: TRBD1; J gene: TRBJ1-1; V gene: TRBV6-5; clone size: .
CDR3 protein: CASSLSTPGGRGYTF; CDR3 DNA: TGTGCCAGCAGTTTATCGACCCCCGGGGGTAGAGGCTACACCTTC; D gene: .; J gene: TRBJ1-2; V gene: TRBV27; clone size: .
CDR3 protein: CASSSRQEADTQYF; CDR3 DNA: TGTGCCAGCAGCTCCCGACAGGAAGCAGATACGCAGTATTTT; D gene: .; J gene: TRBJ2-3; V gene: TRBV7-3; clone size: .
CDR3 protein: CASSIQGRGRSNYGYTF; CDR3 DNA: TGTGCCAGTAGTATTCAGGGCAGGGGGCGATCCAACTATGGCTACACCTTC; D gene: TRBD1; J gene: TRBJ1-2; V gene: TRBV19; clone size: few
CDR3 protein: CASTPYGDTQYF; CDR3 DNA: TGTGCCAGCACCCCATACGGAGATACGCAGTATTTT; D gene: .; J gene: TRBJ2-3; V gene: TRBV21-1; clone size: .
CDR3 protein: CASSPRRTGENSPLHF; CDR3 DNA: TGCGCCAGCAGCCCACGACGGACAGGGGAAAATTCACCCCTCCACTTT; D gene: TRBD1; J gene: TRBJ1-6; V gene: TRBV5-1; clone size: .
CDR3 protein: CASRISGGYEQYF; CDR3 DNA: TGTGCCAGCAGAATTAGCGGGGGCTACGAGCAGTACTTC; D gene: TRBD2; J gene: TRBJ2-7; V gene: TRBV6-6; clone size: .
CDR3 protein: CASSQPDQGAQQYF; CDR3 DNA: TGTGCCAGCAGCCAACCCGACCAGGGGGCTCAGCAGTACTTC; D gene: TRBD1; J gene: TRBJ2-7; V gene: TRBV3-1/TRBV3-2; clone size: once
CDR3 protein: CASRAGTSTADTQYF; CDR3 DNA: TGTGCCAGCAGAGCCGGGACTAGCACGGCAGATACGCAGTATTTT; D gene: TRBD2; J gene: TRBJ2-3; V gene: TRBV2; clone size: .
CDR3 protein: CASSSRGLNTEAFF; CDR3 DNA: TGCGCCAGCAGCAGCAGGGGTTTGAACACTGAAGCTTTCTTT; D gene: .; J gene: TRBJ1-1; V gene: TRBV5-1; clone size: once
CDR3 protein: CASSSGQNYEQYF; CDR3 DNA: TGTGCCAGTAGTTCCGGACAGAACTACGAGCAGTACTTC; D gene: .; J gene: TRBJ2-7; V gene: TRBV19; clone size: .
CDR3 protein: CASSLGTSGGATDMQYF; CDR3 DNA: TGTGCCAGCAGCTTGGGAACTAGCGGGGGGGCCACAGATATGCAGTATTTT; D gene: TRBD2; J gene: TRBJ2-3; V gene: TRBV7-3; clone size: once
CDR3 protein: CASSFPSGGVNEKLFF; CDR3 DNA: TGTGCCAGCAGCTTCCCTAGCGGGGGGGTCAACGAAAAACTGTTTTTT; D gene: .; J gene: TRBJ1-4; V gene: TRBV2; clone size: .
CDR3 protein: CASSPTDRTYEQYF; CDR3 DNA: TGTGCCAGTAGTCCGACCGACAGAACCTACGAGCAGTACTTC; D gene: .; J gene: TRBJ2-7; V gene: TRBV19; clone size: .
CDR3 protein: CASSSQGGMNTEAFF; CDR3 DNA: TGCGCCAGCAGCAGCCAGGGGGGCATGAACACTGAAGCTTTCTTT; D gene: TRBD1; J gene: TRBJ1-1; V gene: TRBV5-1; clone size: .
CDR3 protein: CASSDQPSTGNTIYF; CDR3 DNA: TGTGCCAGCTCAGATCAACCCTCGACGGGGAACACCATATATTTT; D gene: .; J gene: TRBJ1-3; V gene: TRBV18; clone size: .
CDR3 protein: CASSIESRGGSPLHF; CDR3 DNA: TGTGCCAGTAGTATAGAAAGTAGGGGAGGTTCACCCCTCCACTTT; D gene: .; J gene: TRBJ1-6; V gene: TRBV19; clone size: .
CDR3 protein: CASSDGSSGVETQYF; CDR3 DNA: TGTGCCAGCAGTGATGGGTCGAGCGGGGTGGAGACCCAGTACTTC; D gene: TRBD2; J gene: TRBJ2-5; V gene: TRBV6-1; clone size: .
CDR3 protein: CASSLKRDSLPRAF; CDR3 DNA: TGTGCCAGCAGCTTAAAGAGGGACAGTCTTCCTAGGGCCTTC; D gene: TRBD1; J gene: TRBJ1-2; V gene: TRBV7-2; clone size: .